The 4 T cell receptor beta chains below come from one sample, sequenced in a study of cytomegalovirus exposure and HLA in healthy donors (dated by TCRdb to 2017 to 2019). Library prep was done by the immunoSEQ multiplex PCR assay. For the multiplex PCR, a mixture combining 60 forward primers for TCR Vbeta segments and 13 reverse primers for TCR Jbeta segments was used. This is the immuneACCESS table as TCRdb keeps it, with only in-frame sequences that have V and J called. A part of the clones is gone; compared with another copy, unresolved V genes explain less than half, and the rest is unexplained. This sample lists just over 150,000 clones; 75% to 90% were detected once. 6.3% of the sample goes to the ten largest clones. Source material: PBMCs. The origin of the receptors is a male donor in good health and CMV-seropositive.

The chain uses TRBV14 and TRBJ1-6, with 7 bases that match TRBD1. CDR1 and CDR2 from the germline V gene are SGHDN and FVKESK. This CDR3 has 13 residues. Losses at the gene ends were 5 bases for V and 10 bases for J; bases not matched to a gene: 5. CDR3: CASSSGGYSPLHF. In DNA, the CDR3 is TGTGCCAGCAGCTCAGGGGGGTACTCACCCCTCCACTTT.

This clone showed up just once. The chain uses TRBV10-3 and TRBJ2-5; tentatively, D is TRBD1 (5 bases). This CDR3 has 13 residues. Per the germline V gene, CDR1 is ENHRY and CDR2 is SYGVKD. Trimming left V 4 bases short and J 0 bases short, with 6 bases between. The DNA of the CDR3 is TGTGCCATCAGTGGGGGCTACCAAGAGACCCAGTACTTC. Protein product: CAISGGYQETQYF.

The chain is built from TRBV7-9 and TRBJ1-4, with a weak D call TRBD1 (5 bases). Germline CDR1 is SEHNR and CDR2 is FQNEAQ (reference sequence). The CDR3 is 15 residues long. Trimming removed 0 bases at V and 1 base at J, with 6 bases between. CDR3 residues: CASSLAGETNEKLFF. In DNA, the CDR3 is TGTGCCAGCAGCTTAGCAGGGGAAACTAATGAAAAACTGTTTTTT.

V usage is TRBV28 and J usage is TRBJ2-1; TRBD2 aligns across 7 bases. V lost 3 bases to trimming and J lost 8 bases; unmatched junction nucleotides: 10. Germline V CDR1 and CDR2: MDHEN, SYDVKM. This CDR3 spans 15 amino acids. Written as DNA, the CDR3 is TGTGCCAGCAGTTTCGGGGCGGGAGTCTGGCATGAGCAGTTCTTC. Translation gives CASSFGAGVWHEQFF.